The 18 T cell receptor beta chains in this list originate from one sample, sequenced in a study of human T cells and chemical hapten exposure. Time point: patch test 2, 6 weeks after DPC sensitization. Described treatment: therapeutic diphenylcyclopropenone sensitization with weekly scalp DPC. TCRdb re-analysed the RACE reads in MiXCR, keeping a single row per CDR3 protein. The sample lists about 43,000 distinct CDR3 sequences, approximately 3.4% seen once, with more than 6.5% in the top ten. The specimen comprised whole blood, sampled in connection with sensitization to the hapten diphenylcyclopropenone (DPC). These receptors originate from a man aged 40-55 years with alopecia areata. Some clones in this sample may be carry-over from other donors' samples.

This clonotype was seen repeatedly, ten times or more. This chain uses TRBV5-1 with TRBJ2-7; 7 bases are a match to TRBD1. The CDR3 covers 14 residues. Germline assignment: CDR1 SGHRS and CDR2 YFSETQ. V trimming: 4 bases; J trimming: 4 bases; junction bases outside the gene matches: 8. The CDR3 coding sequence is TGCGCCAGCAGCCCAAGACAGGGTCCGTACGAGCAGTACTTC. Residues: CASSPRQGPYEQYF.

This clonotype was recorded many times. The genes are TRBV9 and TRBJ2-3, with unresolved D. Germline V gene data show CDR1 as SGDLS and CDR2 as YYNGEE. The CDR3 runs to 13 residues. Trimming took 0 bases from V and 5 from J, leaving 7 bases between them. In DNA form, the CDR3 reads TGTGCCAGCAGCGTAGCTCCCAAAGATACGCAGTATTTT. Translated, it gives CASSVAPKDTQYF.

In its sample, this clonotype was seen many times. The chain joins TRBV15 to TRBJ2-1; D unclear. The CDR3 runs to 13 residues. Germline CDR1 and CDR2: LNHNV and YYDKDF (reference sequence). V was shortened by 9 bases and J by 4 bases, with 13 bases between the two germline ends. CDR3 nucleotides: TGTGCCACGGCGCCGTCCGCGTACAATGAGCAGTTCTTC. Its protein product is CATAPSAYNEQFF.

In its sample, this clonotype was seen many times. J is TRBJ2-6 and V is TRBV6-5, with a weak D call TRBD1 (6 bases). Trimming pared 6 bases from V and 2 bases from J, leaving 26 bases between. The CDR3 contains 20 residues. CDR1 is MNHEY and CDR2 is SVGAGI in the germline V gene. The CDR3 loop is CASRPTGGLTGTAGANVLTF. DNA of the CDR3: TGTGCCAGCAGGCCGACAGGCGGGTTGACTGGAACGGCTGGGGCCAACGTCCTGACTTTC.

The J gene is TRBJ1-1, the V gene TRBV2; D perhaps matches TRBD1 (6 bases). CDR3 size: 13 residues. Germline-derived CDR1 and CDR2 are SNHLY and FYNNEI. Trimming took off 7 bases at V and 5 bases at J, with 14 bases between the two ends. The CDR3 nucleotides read TGTGCCAGCACCACAGGGTCTTGGACTGAAGCTTTCTTT. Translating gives CASTTGSWTEAFF.

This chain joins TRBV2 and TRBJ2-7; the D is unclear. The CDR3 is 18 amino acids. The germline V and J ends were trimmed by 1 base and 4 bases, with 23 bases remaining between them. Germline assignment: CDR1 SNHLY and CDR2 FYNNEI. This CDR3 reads CASSEGMAAGVSLYEQYF. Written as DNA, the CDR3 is TGTGCCAGCAGTGAAGGAATGGCGGCAGGAGTTTCGCTTTACGAGCAGTACTTC.

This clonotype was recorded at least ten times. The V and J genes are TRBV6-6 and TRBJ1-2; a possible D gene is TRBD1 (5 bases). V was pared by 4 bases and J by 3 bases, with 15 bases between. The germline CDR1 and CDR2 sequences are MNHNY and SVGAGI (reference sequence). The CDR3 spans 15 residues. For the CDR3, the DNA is TGTGCCAGCAGTTTTCCGTCAGGGCTTTACTATGGCTACACCTTC. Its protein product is CASSFPSGLYYGYTF.

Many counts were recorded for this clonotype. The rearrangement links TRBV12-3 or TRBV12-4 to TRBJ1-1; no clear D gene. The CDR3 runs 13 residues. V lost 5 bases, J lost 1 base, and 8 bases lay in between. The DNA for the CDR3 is TGTGCCAGCAGTCTCGGATGGAACACTGAAGCTTTCTTT. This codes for CASSLGWNTEAFF.

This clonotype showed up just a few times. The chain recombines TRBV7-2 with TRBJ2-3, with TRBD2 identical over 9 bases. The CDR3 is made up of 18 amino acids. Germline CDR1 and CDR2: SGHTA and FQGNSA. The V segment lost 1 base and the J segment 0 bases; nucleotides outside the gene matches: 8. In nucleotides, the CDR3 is TGTGCCAGCAGCTTAGTAGGCCTAGCGGGGACTAGCACAGATACGCAGTATTTT. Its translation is CASSLVGLAGTSTDTQYF. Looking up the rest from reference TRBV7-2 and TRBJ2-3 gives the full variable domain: GAGVSQSPSNKVTEKGKDVELRCDPISGHTALYWYRQSLGQGLEFLIYFQGNSAPDKSGLPSDRFSAERTGGSVSTLTIQRTQQEDSAVYLCASSLVGLAGTSTDTQYFGPGTRLTVL.

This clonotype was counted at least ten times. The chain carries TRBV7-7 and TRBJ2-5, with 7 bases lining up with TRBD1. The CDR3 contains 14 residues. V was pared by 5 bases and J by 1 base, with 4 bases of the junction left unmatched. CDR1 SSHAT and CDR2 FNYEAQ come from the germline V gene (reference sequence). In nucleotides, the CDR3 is TGTGCCAGCAGCCCGACAGGGTTCCAAGAGACCCAGTACTTC. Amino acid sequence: CASSPTGFQETQYF. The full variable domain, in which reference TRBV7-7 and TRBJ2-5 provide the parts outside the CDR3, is GAGVSQSPRYKVTKRGQDVTLRCDPISSHATLYWYQQALGQGPEFLTYFNYEAQPDKSGLPSDRFSAERPEGSISTLTIQRTEQRDSAMYRCASSPTGFQETQYFGPGTRLLVL.

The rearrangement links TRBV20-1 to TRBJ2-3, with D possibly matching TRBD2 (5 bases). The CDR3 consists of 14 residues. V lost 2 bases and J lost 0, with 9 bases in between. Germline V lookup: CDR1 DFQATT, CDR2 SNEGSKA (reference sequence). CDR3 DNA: TGCAGTGCTAGACGGCGGGTGAGCACAGATACGCAGTATTTT. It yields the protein CSARRRVSTDTQYF.

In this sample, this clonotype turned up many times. The CDR3 loop reads CASSYRLGLTDTQYF. The DNA for the CDR3 is TGCGCCAGCAGCTATAGACTAGGTCTCACAGATACGCAGTATTTT. This chain uses TRBV5-1 with TRBJ2-3, with D possibly being TRBD2 (6 bases). Trimming left V 3 bases short and J 2 bases short, with 13 bases between. From germline, CDR1 is SGHRS and CDR2 YFSETQ. CDR3 length: 15 residues.

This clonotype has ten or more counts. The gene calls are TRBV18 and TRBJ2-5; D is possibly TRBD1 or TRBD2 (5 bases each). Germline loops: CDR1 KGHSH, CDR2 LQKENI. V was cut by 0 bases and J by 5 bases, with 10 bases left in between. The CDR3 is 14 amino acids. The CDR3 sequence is CASSPPGVLETQYF. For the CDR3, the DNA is TGTGCCAGCTCACCACCGGGGGTTCTGGAGACCCAGTACTTC.

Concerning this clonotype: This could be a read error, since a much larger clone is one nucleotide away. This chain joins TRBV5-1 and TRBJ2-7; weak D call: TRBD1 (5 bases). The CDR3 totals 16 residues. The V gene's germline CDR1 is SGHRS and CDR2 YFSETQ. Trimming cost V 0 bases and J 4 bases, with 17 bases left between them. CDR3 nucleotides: TGCGCCAGCAGCTTGGCCCTGGACATCGAGATGTACGAGCAGTACTTC. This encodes CASSLALDIEMYEQYF. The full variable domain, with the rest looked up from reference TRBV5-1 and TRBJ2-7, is KAGVTQTPRYLIKTRGQQVTLSCSPISGHRSVSWYQQTPGQGLQFLFEYFSETQRNKGNFPGRFSGRQFSNSRSEMNVSTLELGDSALYLCASSLALDIEMYEQYFGPGTRLTVT.

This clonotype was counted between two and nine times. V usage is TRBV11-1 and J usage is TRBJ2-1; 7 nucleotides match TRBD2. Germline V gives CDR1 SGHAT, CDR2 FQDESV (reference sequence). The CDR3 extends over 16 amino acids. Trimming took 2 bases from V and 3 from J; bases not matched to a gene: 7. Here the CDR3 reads CASSLRRETNYNEQFF. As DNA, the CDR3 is TGTGCCAGCAGCTTACGGCGGGAGACCAACTACAATGAGCAGTTCTTC.

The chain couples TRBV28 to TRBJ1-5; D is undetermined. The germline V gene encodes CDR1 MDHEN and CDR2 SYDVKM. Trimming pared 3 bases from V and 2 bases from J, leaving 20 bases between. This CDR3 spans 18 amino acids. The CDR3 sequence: CASSLYGVRGNGNQPQHF. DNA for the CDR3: TGTGCCAGCAGTTTGTATGGGGTTCGCGGTAATGGCAATCAGCCCCAGCATTTT.

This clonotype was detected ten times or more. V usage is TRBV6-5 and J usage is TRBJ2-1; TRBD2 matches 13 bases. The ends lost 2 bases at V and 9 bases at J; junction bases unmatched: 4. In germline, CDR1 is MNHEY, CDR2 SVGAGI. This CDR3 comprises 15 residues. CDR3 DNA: TGTGCCAGCAGTTACAAACTAGCGGGAGGGGGTGAGCAGTTCTTC. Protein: CASSYKLAGGGEQFF.

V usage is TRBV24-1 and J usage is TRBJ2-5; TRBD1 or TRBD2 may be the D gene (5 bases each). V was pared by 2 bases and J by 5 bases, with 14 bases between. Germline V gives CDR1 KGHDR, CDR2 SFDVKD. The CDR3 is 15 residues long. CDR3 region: CATSDWLGEMETQYF. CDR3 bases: TGTGCCACCAGTGATTGGCTAGGGGAGATGGAGACCCAGTACTTC.